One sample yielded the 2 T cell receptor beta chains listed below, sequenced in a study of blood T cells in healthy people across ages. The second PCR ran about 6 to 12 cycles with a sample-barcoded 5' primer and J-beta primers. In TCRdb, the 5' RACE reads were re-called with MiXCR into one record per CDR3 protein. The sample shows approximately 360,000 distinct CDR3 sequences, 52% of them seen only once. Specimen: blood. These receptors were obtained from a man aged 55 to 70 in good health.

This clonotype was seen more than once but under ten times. The CDR3 spells CASSPTSPTREQFF. The DNA of the CDR3 is TGTGCCAGCAGCCCGACGTCCCCTACAAGGGAGCAGTTCTTC. The gene calls are TRBV7-8 and TRBJ2-1; D not resolved. The CDR3 runs to 14 residues. Germline V lookup: CDR1 SGHVS, CDR2 FQNEAQ. The V end lost 5 bases, the J end lost 10 bases, and 18 bases lay between the germline ends. The whole variable domain, filled in from reference TRBV7-8 and TRBJ2-1, reads GAGVSQSPRYKVAKRGQDVALRCDPISGHVSLFWYQQALGQGPEFLTYFQNEAQLDKSGLPSDRFFAERPEGSVSTLKIQRTQQEDSAVYLCASSPTSPTREQFFGPGTRLTVL.

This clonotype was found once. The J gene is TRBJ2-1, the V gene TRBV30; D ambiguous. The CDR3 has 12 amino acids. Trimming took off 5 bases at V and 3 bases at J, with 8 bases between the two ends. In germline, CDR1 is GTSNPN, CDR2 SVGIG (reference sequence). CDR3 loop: CAWGFYYNEQFF. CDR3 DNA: TGTGCCTGGGGGTTCTACTACAATGAGCAGTTCTTC.